This T cell receptor beta chain was recovered during a study of blood T cell repertoires in COVID-19. In the study overall: COVID-19 samples, acute and convalescent, were from the United States, Italy and Spain. PBMCs, B-cell-depleted T cells, or T cells were the source of the cDNA or gDNA that made up the material.

CDR1 and CDR2 (germline): SEHNR, FQNEAQ (reference sequence). The V and J ends lost 4 bases and 6 bases respectively, with 14 bases between them. CDR3 length equals 14 residues. Authors' analysis steps: By means of reference gene primer amplification, nucleated cell counts were estimated. Clones were sequenced by immunoSEQ multiplex PCR, and TCRdb holds only the in-frame ones, with some missing. That table is the source of V, J and clone size, and D and trimming were worked out from the DNA. Of 250,000 to 350,000 clones detected, about nine tenths appear once; the ten largest clones hold roughly 2.2%.

The gene calls are TRBV7-9 and TRBJ2-3; D is possibly TRBD2 (5 bases). The origin of this receptor is a woman aged 45 to 65 who had recovered from COVID-19. Material for sequencing was peripheral blood. The CDR3 is CASSSKLSGDTQYF. CDR3 DNA: TGTGCCAGCAGCTCGAAGCTATCGGGGGATACGCAGTATTTT.